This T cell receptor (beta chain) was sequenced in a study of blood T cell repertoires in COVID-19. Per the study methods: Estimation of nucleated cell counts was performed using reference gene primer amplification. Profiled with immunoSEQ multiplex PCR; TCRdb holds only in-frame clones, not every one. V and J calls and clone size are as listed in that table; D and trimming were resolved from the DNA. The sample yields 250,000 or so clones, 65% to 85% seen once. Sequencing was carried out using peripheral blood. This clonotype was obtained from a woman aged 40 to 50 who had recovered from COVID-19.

The CDR3 reads CASSYDRGRTEAFF. The DNA for the CDR3 is TGTGCCAGCAGTTATGACAGGGGGCGAACTGAAGCTTTCTTT. The chain links TRBV5-4 to TRBJ1-1; 10 nucleotides line up with TRBD1. CDR3 length: 14 amino acids. Germline CDR1 reads SGHNT; CDR2 reads YYREEE (reference sequence). The V and J ends lost 5 bases and 5 bases, in that order; junction bases with no gene match: 6.